The 7 T cell receptor beta chains reported below all come from one sample, sequenced in a study of vaccination and CD4 T cells after COVID-19. Sequence data for DNA of cultured CD4+ T cells were generated by the Oncomine TCR Beta short-read assay. One entry per CDR3 protein results from TCRdb running MiXCR on the PCR reads. This table holds about 9,700 distinct CDR3 sequences, around 50% found once. Treatment of the sample: roughly ten-day PBMC culture with coronavirus spike peptide pools or control peptides (ViraFEST assay). Their target antigens are unknown. Specimen: CD4+ T cells from blood, cultured in vitro. Receptors were obtained from a human donor who had recovered from COVID-19.

V is TRBV20-1 and J is TRBJ1-1; D is ambiguous. V lost 6 bases to trimming and J lost 1 base, with 15 bases between them. CDR1 is DFQATT and CDR2 is SNEGSKA in the germline V gene (reference sequence). The CDR3 extends over 14 amino acids. The CDR3 DNA reads as TGCAGTGCCTCGGTACCTGGATCGAACACTGAAGCTTTCTTT. Protein sequence: CSASVPGSNTEAFF.

The chain uses TRBV20-1 and TRBJ1-2, with TRBD1 as a possible D gene (5 bases). The germline gives CDR1 DFQATT, CDR2 SNEGSKA (reference sequence). Trimming took 5 bases from V and 8 from J, leaving 21 bases between them. This CDR3 contains 14 residues. The CDR3 DNA sequence: TGCAGTGCTGCCCCGGGTTGGAGGGGAATAGGCTACACCTTC. Encoded protein: CSAAPGWRGIGYTF.

The chain joins TRBV7-9 to TRBJ2-7; 8 nucleotides align to TRBD1. V was clipped by 5 bases and J by 3 bases; unmatched bases: 6. The CDR3 contains 14 residues. The germline gives CDR1 SEHNR, CDR2 FQNEAQ (reference sequence). CDR3 sequence: CASSTRQGNYEQYF. In nucleotides, the CDR3 is TGTGCCAGCAGCACCCGACAGGGGAACTACGAGCAGTACTTC.

A few counts support this clonotype. The chain employs TRBV27 and TRBJ2-5; the match to TRBD2 covers 9 bases. CDR1 and CDR2 from the germline V gene are MNHEY and SMNVEV (reference sequence). V lost 6 bases and J lost 4; bases outside the gene matches: 3. This CDR3 is built from 13 residues. For the CDR3, the DNA is TGTGCCAGCAGATTTAGCGGGGGAGAGACCCAGTACTTC. Its translation is CASRFSGGETQYF.

This clonotype has just a few counts. The CDR3 region is CASSPRTSGQETQYF. The CDR3 DNA reads as TGTGCCAGCAGCCCCCGGACTAGCGGGCAAGAGACCCAGTACTTC. The chain couples TRBV7-2 to TRBJ2-5; 11 bases are a match to TRBD2. CDR1 is SGHTA and CDR2 is FQGNSA in the germline V gene. The CDR3 has 15 residues. The V and J ends lost 5 bases and 2 bases, in that order; junction bases with no gene match: 4.

This clonotype came up once. The chain combines TRBV7-2 with TRBJ2-5; 11 bases are shared with TRBD1. This CDR3 has 14 residues. The V and J ends lost 5 bases and 6 bases, in that order; junction bases with no gene match: 5. Germline V gene data show CDR1 as SGHTA and CDR2 as FQGNSA. Here the CDR3 DNA reads TGTGCCAGCAGCGGGTGGGACAGGGGGAAGACCCAGTACTTC. Protein: CASSGWDRGKTQYF.

This clonotype was seen a few times. The chain links TRBV11-3 to TRBJ1-6; no firm D call. CDR1 and CDR2 from the germline V gene are SGHNT and YENEEA. This CDR3 has 14 residues. With 5 bases removed from V and 6 bases from J, the gap between germline ends came to 11 bases. CDR3 sequence reads: CASSISRANSPLHF. CDR3 DNA: TGTGCCAGCAGCATCTCTAGGGCTAATTCACCCCTCCACTTT. Supplemented by reference TRBV11-3 and TRBJ1-6, the full variable domain reads EAGVVQSPRYKIIEKKQPVAFWCNPISGHNTLYWYLQNLGQGPELLIRYENEEAVDDSQLPKDRFSAERLKGVDSTLKIQPAELGDSAVYLCASSISRANSPLHFGNGTRLTVT.